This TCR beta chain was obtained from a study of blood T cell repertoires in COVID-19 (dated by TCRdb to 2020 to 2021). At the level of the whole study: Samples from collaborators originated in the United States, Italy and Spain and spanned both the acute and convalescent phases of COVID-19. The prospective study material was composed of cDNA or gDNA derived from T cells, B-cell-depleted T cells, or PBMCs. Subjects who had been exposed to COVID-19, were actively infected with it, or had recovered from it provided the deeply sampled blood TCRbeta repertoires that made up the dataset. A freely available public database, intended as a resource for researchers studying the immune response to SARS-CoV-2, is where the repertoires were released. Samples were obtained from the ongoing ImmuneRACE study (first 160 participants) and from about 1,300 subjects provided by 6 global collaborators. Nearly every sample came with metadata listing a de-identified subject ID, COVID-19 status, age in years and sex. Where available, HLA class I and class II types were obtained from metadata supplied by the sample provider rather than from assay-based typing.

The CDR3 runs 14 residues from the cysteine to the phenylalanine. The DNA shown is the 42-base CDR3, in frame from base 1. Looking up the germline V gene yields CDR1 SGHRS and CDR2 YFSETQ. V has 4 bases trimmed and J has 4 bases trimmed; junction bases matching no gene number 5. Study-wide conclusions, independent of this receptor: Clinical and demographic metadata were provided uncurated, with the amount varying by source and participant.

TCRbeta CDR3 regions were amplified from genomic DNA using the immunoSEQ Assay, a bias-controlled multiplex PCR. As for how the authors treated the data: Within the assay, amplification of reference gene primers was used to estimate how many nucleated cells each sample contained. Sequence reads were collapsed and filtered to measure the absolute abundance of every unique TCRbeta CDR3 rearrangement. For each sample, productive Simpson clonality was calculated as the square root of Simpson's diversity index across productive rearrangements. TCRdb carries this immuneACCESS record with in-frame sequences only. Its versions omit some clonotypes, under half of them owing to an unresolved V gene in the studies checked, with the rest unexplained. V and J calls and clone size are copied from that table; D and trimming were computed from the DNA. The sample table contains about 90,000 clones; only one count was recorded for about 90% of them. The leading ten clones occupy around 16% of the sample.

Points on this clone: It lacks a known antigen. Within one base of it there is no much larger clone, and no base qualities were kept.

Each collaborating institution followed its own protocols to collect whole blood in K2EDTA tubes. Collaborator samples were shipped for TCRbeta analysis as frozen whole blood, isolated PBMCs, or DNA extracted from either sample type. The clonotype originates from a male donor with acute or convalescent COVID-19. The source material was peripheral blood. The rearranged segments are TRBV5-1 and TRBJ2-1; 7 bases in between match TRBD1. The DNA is TGCGCCAGCAGCACCGGGACAGCGTACAATGAGCAGTTCTTC. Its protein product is CASSTGTAYNEQFF.